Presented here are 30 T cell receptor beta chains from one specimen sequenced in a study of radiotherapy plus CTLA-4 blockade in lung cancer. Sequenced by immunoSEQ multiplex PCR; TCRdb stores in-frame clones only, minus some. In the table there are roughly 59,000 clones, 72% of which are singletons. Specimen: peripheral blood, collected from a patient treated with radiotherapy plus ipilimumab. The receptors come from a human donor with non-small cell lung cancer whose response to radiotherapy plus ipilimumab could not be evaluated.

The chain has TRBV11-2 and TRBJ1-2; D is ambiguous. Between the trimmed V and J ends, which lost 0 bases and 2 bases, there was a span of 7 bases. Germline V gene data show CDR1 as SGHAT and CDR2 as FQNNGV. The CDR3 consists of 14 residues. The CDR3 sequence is CASSLDGHNYGYTF. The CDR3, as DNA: TGTGCCAGCAGCTTAGATGGGCACAACTATGGCTACACCTTC.

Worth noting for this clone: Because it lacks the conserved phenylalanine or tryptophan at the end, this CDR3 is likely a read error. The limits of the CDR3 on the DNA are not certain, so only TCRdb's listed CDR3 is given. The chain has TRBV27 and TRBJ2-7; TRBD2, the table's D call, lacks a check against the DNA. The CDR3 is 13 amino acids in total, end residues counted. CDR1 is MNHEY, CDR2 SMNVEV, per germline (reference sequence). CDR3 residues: CASSFLRQNELAT.

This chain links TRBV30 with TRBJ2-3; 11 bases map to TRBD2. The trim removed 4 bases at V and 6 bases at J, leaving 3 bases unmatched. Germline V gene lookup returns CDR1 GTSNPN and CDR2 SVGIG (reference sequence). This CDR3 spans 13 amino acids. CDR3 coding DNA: TGTGCCTGGACTAGCGGGAGGTGGGATACGCAGTATTTT. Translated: CAWTSGRWDTQYF.

This CDR3 reads CSAITTTQYF. CDR3 DNA sequence: TGCAGTGCAATAACTACTACCCAGTACTTC. This chain uses TRBV20-1 with TRBJ2-5; no definite D call. The CDR3 is 10 residues long. The V gene lost 6 bases and the J gene lost 8 bases, with 10 bases spanning the gap. CDR1 DFQATT and CDR2 SNEGSKA come from the germline V gene (reference sequence).

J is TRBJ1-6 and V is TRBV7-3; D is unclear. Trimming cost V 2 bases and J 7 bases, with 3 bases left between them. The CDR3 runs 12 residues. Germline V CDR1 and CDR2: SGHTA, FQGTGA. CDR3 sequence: CASSLQNSPLHF. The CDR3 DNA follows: TGTGCCAGCAGCTTACAGAATTCACCCCTCCACTTT.

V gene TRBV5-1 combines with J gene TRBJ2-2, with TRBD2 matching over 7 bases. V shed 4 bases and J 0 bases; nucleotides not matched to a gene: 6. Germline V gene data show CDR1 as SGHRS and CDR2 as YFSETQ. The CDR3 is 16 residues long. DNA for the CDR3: TGCGCCAGCAGCAGAAGCGGGACCGCGAACACCGGGGAGCTGTTTTTT. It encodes CASSRSGTANTGELFF. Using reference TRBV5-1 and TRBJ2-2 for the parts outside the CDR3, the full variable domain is KAGVTQTPRYLIKTRGQQVTLSCSPISGHRSVSWYQQTPGQGLQFLFEYFSETQRNKGNFPGRFSGRQFSNSRSEMNVSTLELGDSALYLCASSRSGTANTGELFFGEGSRLTVL.

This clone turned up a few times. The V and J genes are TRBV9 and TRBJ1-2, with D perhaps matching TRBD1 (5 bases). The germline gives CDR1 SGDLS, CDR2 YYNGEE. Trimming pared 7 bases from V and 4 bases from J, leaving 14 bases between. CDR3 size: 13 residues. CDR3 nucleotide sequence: TGTGCCAGCTACGACGGGGGGAGCTATGGCTACACCTTC. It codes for CASYDGGSYGYTF.

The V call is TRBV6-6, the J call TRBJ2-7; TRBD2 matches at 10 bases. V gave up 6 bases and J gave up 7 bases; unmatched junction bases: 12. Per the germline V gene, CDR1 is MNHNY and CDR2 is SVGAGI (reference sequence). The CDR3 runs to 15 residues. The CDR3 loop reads CASSLSGGGEYEQYF. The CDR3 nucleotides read TGTGCCAGCAGCTTAAGCGGGGGGGGAGAATATGAGCAGTACTTC.

The CDR3 here is CASSFDGTLANTGELFF. CDR3 sequence (DNA): TGTGCCAGCAGCTTCGATGGGACTCTCGCGAACACCGGGGAGCTGTTTTTT. The V call is TRBV5-8, the J call TRBJ2-2; perhaps TRBD2 as D (6 bases). Trimming took 2 bases from V and 0 from J, leaving 14 bases between them. Germline V gives CDR1 SGHTS, CDR2 YDEGEE. The CDR3 is 17 amino acids.

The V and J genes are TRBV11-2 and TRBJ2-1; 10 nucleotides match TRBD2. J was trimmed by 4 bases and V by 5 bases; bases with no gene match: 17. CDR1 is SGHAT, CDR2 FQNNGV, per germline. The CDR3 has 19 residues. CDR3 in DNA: TGTGCCAGCAGCGCCTTAGGGAGACCGGGACTAGCGCCATACAATGAGCAGTTCTTC. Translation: CASSALGRPGLAPYNEQFF.

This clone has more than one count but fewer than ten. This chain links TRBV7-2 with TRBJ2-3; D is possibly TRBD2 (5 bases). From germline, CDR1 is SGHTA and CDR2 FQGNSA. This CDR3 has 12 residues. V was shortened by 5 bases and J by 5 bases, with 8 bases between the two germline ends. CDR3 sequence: CASSLSGDTQYF. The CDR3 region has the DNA TGTGCCAGCAGCCTAAGCGGAGATACGCAGTATTTT.

The CDR3 reads CASSLSAQGNYGYTF. The CDR3 coding sequence is TGTGCCAGCAGCTTGTCGGCACAGGGGAACTATGGCTACACCTTC. The chain is built from TRBV7-3 and TRBJ1-2; TRBD1 agrees at 7 bases. V shed 3 bases and J 2 bases; nucleotides not matched to a gene: 6. The CDR3 sequence is 15 residues long. Germline loops: CDR1 SGHTA, CDR2 FQGTGA.

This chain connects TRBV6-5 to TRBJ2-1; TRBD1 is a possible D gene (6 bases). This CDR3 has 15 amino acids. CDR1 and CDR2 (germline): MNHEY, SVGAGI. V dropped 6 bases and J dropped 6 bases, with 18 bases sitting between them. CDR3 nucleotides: TGTGCCAGCAGGACAGGCTTCAGGGGACCCAATGAGCAGTTCTTC. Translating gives CASRTGFRGPNEQFF.

The DNA for the CDR3 is TGCAGCGCCTTCTATGTGAACACTGAAGCTTTCTTT. Protein: CSAFYVNTEAFF. The chain has TRBV29-1 and TRBJ1-1; D gene unclear. V shed 7 bases and J shed 0 bases, with 9 bases lying between them. Germline V gene sequence: CDR1 SQVTM, CDR2 ANQGSEA. This CDR3 has 12 residues.

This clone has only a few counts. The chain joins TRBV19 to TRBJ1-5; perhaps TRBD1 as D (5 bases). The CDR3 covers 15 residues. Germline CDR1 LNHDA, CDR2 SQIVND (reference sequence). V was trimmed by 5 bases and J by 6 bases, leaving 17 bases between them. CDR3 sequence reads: CASSQSQAYGQPQHF. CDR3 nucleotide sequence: TGTGCCAGTAGTCAATCACAGGCTTACGGTCAGCCCCAGCATTTT.

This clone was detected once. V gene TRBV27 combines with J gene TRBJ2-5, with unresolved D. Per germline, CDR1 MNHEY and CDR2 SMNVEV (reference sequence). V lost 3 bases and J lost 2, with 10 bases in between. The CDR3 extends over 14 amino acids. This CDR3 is CASSFRDTQETQYF. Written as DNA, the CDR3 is TGTGCCAGCAGTTTCCGAGACACACAAGAGACCCAGTACTTC.

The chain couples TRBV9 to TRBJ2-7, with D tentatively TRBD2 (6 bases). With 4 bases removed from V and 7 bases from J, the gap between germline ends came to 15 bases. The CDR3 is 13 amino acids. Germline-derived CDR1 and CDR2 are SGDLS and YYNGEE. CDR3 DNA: TGTGCCAGCAGCCTTTTTCTAGCGAGTGAGCAGTACTTC. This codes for CASSLFLASEQYF.

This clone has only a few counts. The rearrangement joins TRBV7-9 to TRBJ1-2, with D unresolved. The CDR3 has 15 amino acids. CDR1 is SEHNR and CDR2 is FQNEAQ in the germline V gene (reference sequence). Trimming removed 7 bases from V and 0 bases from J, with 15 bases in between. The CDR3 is CASTLSLTANYGYTF. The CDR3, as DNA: TGTGCCAGCACCCTCTCCCTAACAGCTAACTATGGCTACACCTTC.

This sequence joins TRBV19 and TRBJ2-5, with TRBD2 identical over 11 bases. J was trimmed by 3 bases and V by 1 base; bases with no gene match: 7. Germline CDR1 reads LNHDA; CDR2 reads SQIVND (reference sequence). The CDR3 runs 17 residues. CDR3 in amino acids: CASSIGASGGLEETQYF. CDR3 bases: TGTGCCAGTAGTATAGGGGCTAGCGGGGGGCTAGAAGAGACCCAGTACTTC.

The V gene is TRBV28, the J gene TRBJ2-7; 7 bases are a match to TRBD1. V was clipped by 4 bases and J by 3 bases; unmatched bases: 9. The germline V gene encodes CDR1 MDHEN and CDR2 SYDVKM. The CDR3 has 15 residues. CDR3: CASSSPVTGLYEQYF. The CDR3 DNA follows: TGTGCCAGCAGTTCCCCCGTGACAGGGCTCTACGAGCAGTACTTC.

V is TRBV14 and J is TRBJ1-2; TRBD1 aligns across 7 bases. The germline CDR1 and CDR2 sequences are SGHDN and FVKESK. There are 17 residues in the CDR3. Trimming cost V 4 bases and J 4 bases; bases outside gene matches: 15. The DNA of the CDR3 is TGTGCCAGCAGCCCAAGAGGGGGCAGGGTCGGTGGCTATGGCTACACCTTC. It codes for CASSPRGGRVGGYGYTF.

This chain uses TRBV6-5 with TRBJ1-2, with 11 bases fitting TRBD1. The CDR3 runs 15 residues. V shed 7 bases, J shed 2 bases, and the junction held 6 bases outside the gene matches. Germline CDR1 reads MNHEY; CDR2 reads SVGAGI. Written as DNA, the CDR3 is TGTGCCAGCAAACGGACAGGGGGCATCAACTATGGCTACACCTTC. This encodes CASKRTGGINYGYTF.

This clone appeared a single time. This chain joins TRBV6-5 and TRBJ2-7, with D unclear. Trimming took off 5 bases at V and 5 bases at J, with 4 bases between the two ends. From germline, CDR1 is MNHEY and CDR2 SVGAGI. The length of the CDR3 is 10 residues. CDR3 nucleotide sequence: TGTGCCAGCAGTGCGGACGAGCAGTACTTC. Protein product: CASSADEQYF.

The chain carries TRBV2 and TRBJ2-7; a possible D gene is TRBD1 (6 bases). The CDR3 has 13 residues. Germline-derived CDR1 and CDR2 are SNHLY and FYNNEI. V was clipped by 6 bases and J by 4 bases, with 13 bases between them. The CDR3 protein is CASRGAPRYEQYF. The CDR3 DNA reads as TGTGCCAGCAGGGGGGCCCCACGATACGAGCAGTACTTC.

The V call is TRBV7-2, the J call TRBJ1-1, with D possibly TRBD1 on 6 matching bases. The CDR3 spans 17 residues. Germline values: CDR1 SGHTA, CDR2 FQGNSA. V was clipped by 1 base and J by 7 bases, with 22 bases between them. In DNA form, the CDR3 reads TGTGCCAGCAGCTTAGTGACAGGCTGGGCTGTAGGTAGTGAAGCTTTCTTT. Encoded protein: CASSLVTGWAVGSEAFF.

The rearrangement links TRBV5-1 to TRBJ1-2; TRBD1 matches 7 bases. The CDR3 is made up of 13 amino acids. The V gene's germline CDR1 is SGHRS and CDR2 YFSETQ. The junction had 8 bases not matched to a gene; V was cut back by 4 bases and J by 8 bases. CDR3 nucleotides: TGCGCCAGCAGCCTAAGACAGGGTTCGGGCTACACCTTC. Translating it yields CASSLRQGSGYTF.

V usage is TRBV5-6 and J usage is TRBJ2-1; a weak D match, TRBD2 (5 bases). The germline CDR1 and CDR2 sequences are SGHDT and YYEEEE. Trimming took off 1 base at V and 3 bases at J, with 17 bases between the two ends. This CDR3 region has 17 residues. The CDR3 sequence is CASSLWIRVRGYNEQFF. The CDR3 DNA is TGTGCCAGCAGCTTGTGGATACGGGTCCGGGGCTACAATGAGCAGTTCTTC.

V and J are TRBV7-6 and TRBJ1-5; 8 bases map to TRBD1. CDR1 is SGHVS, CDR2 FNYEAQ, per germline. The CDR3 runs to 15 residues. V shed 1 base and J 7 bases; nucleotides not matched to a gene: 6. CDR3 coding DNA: TGTGCCAGCAGCTTAGGAACAGGGGGAATCCAGCCCCAGCATTTT. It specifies CASSLGTGGIQPQHF.

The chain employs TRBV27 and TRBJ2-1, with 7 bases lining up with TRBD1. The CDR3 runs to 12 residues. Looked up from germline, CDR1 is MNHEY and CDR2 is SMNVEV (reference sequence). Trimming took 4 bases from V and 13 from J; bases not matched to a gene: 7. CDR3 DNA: TGTGCCAGCAGTTCCAACAGGGGAGTTCAGTTCTTC. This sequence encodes CASSSNRGVQFF.

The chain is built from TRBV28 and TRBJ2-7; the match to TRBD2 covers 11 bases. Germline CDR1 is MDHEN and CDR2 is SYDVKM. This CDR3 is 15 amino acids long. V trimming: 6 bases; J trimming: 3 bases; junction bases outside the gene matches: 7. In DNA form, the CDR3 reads TGTGCCAGCAGCCTTGGGACTAGCGGATACTACGAGCAGTACTTC. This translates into CASSLGTSGYYEQYF.